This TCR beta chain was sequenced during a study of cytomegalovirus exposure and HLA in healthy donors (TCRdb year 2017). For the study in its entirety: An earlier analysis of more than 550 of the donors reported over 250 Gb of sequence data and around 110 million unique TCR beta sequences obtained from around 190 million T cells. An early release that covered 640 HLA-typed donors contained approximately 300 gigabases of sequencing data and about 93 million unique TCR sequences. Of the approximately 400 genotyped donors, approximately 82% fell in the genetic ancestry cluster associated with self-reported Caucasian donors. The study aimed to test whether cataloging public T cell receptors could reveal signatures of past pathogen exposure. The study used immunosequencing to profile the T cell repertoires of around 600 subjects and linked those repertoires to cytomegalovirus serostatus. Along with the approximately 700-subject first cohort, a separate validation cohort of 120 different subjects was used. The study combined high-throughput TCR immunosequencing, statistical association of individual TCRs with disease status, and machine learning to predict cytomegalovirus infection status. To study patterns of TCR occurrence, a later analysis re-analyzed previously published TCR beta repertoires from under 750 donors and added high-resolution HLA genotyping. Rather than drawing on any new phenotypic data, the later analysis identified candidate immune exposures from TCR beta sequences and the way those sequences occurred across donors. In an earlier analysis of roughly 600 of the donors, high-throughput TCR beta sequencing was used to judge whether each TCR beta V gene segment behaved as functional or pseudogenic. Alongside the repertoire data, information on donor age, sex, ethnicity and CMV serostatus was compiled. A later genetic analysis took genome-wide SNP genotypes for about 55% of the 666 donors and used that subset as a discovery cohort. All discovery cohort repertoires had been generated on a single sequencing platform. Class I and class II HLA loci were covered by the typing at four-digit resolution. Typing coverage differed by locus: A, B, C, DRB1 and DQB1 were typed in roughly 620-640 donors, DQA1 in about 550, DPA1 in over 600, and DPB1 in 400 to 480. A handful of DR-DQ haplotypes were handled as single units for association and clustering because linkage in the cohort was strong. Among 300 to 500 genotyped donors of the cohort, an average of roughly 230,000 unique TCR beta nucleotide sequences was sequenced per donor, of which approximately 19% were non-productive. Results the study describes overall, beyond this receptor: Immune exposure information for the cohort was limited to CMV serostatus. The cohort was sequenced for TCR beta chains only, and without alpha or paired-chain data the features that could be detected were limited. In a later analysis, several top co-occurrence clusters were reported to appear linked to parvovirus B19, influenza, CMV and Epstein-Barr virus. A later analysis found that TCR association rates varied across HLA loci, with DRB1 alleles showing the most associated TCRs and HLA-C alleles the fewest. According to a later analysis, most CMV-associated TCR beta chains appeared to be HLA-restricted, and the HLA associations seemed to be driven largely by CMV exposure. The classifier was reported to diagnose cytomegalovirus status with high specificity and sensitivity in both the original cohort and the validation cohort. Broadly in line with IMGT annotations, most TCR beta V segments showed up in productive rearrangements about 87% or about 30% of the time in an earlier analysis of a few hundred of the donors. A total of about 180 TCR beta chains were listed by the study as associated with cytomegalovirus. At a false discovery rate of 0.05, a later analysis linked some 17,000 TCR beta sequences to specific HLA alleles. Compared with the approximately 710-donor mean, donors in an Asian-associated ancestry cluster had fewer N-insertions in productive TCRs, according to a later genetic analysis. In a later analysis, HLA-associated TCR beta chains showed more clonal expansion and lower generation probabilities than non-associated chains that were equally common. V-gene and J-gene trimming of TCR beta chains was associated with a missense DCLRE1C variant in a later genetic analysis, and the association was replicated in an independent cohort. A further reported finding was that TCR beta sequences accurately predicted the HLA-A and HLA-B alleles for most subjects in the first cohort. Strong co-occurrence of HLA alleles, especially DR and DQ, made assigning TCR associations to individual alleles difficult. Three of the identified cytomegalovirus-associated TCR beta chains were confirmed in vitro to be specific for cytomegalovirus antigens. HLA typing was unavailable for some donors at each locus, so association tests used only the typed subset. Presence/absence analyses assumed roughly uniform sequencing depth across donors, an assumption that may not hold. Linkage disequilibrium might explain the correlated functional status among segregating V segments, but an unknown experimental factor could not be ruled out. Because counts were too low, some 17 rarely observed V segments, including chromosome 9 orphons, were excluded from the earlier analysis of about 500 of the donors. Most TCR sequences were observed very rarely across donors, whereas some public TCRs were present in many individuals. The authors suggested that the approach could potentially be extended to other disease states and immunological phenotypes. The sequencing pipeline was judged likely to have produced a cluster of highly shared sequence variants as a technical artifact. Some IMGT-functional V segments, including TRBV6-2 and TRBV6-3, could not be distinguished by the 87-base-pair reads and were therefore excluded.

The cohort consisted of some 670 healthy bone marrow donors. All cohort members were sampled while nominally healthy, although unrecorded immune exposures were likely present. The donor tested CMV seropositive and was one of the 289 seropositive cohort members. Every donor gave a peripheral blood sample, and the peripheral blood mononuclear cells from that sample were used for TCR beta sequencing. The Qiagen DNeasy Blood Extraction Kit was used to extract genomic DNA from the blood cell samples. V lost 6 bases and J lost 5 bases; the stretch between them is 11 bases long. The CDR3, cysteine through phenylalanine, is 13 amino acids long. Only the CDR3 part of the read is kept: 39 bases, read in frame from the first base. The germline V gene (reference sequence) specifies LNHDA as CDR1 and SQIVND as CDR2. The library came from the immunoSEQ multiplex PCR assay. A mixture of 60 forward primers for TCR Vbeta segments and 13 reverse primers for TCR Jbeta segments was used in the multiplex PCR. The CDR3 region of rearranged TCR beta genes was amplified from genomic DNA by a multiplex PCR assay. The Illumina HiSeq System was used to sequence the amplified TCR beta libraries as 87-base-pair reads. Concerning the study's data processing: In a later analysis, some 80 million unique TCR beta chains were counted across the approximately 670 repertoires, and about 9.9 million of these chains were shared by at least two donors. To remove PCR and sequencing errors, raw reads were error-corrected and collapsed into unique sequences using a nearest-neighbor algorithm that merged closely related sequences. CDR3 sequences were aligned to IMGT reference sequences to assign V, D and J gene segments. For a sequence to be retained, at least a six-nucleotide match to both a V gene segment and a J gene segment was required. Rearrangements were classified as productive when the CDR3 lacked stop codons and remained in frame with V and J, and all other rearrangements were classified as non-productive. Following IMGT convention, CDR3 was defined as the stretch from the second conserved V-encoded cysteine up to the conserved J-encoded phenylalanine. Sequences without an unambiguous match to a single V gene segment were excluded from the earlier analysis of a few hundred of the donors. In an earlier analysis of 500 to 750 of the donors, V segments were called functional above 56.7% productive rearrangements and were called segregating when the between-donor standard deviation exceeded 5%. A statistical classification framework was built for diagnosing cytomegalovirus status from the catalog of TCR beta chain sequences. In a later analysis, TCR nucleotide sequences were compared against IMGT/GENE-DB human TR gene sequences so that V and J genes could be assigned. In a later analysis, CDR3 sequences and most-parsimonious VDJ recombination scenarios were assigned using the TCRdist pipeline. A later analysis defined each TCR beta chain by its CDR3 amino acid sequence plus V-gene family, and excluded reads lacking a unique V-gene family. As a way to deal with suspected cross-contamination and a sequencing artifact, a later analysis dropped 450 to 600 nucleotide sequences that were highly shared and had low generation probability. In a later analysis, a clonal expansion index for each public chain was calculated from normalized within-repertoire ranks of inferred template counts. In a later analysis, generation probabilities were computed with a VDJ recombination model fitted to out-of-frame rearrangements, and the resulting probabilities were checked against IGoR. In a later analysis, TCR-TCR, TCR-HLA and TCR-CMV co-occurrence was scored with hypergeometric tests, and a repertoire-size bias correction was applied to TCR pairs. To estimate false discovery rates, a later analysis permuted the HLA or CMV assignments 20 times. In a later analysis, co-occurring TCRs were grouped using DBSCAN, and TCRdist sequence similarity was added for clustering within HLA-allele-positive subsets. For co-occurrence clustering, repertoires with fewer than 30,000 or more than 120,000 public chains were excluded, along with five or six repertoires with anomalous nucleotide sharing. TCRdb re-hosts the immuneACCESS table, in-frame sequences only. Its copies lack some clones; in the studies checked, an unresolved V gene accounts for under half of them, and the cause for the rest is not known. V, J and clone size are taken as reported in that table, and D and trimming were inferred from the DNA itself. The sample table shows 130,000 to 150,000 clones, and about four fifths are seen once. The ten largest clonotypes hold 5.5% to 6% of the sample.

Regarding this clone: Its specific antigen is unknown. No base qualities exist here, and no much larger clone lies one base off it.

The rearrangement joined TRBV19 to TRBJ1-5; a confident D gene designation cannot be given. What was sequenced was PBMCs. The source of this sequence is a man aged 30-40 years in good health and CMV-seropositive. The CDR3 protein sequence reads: CASRTGLHQPQHF. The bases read TGTGCCAGTAGAACCGGTTTGCATCAGCCCCAGCATTTT. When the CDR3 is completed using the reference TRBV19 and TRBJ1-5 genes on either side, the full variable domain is DGGITQSPKYLFRKEGQNVTLSCEQNLNHDAMYWYRQDPGQGLRLIYYSQIVNDFQKGDIAEGYSVSREKKESFPLTVTSAQKNPTAFYLCASRTGLHQPQHFGDGTRLSIL.